Sequencing of this TCR beta chain was carried out in a study of prognosis after radiotherapy for stage I lung cancer. As for the study in general: Medical inoperability was considered to apply to all enrolled non-small cell lung cancer patients. Study findings and constraints: Stereotactic body radiation therapy was followed by fewer unique TCR clones, median about 9,200 versus 6,500.

TCR beta CDR3 amplification from genomic DNA was performed by two-round multiplex PCR. Individual primers that were specific to each TRBV and TRBJ gene served in first-round PCR. Each CDR3 protein gets one entry after TCRdb re-called the multiplex PCR reads with MiXCR. The repertoire consists of 15,000 to 20,000 distinct CDR3 sequences, with approximately 30% occurring once and the leading ten covering approximately 30%. The CDR3 runs to 15 residues. Germline CDR1 SQVTM, CDR2 ANQGSEA. V trimming: 3 bases; J trimming: 2 bases; junction bases outside the gene matches: 10. This clonotype was detected many times. The antigen is unknown. Approximately 5.5 milliliters of peripheral blood were drawn at each of two time points.

The clonotype originates from a donor of 50 years or more with non-small cell lung cancer. This chain joins TRBV29-1 and TRBJ2-7, with TRBD2 matching 7 bases. Source: PBMCs, taken before or after stereotactic body radiation therapy (not recorded which). The CDR3 is CSVESSGPSAYEQYF. The DNA of the CDR3 is TGCAGCGTTGAGAGTAGCGGGCCTTCGGCCTACGAGCAGTACTTC.